This entry features one T cell receptor (beta chain) sequence. The target antigen is unknown. These data belong to a study of shared clonotypes between healthy human individuals. Overall study: The cohort comprised a couple of women and three men. Their ages spanned 18 to 49 years.

The germline V gene encodes CDR1 SEHNR and CDR2 FQNEAQ (reference sequence). The CDR3 has 18 residues. The V gene end was trimmed by 5 bases and the J gene end by 6 bases; junction bases not matched to a gene: 16. Libraries were prepared by immunoSEQ multiplex PCR; TCRdb keeps only in-frame clonotypes and omits some of them. The sample has approximately 1.5 million clones, approximately 98% seen once. Study observations and caveats: Investigators expected sequencing depth to affect clonotype sharing among donors.

The sample was naive CD4+ T cells sorted from blood. Subset: CD45RA+ positively selected. This chain links TRBV7-9 with TRBJ2-2, with TRBD2 identical over 9 bases. This clonotype was sampled from a man under 40 in good health. CDR3 residues: CASSPRGAGGGGAGELFF. CDR3 nucleotide sequence: TGTGCCAGCAGCCCGCGGGGAGCGGGAGGAGGCGGGGCCGGGGAGCTGTTTTTT. Full variable domain (remainder filled in from reference TRBV7-9 and TRBJ2-2): DTGVSQNPRHKITKRGQNVTFRCDPISEHNRLYWYRQTLGQGPEFLTYFQNEAQLEKSRLLSDRFSAERPKGSFSTLEIQRTEQGDSAMYLCASSPRGAGGGGAGELFFGEGSRLTVL.